A single sample gave rise to the 8 T cell receptor beta chains below, sequenced in a study of beta chain features in type 1 diabetes. Expressed TCRB transcripts were sequenced because the isolated RNA had all been reverse transcribed beforehand. Method: immunoSEQ multiplex PCR; TCRdb's copy keeps in-frame clones and lacks some. The profile shows about 700,000 clones, 10% to 15% of them singletons. Findings of the study overall: Moderately but significantly shorter TCRB CDR3s were found in Type 1 diabetes patients in all four CD4+ subsets.

These receptors' antigens are unknown. The material sequenced was naive CD4+ T cells from blood. Source of these receptors: a man younger than 35 with type 1 diabetes.

The chain recombines TRBV7-8 with TRBJ2-5; a possible D gene is TRBD2 (5 bases). The DNA end is a closer match to TRBJ2-7, so the J assignment may be wrong. The germline V gene encodes CDR1 SGHVS and CDR2 FQNEAQ. CDR3 size: 14 residues. The CDR3 region has the DNA TGTGCCAGCAGCCCTAGCCACCTTAGCGCCGAGCAGTACTTC. Residues: CASSPSHLSAEQYF.

In its sample, this clone was seen a few times. V and J are TRBV19 and TRBJ2-1; the D gene is possibly TRBD2 (5 bases). The CDR3 extends over 15 amino acids. V lost 5 bases and J 0 bases, leaving 11 bases between the germline ends. The germline V gene encodes CDR1 LNHDA and CDR2 SQIVND (reference sequence). The CDR3 region has the DNA TGTGCCAGTAGTCGAGCGGTGAGCTCCTACAATGAGCAGTTCTTC. Its translation is CASSRAVSSYNEQFF.

CDR3 protein: CASIDPGLAGEQFF. CDR3 nucleotides: TGTGCCAGCATCGACCCAGGACTAGCTGGTGAGCAGTTCTTC. This sequence joins TRBV7-8 and TRBJ2-1; the match to TRBD2 covers 8 bases. CDR3 length: 14 amino acids. V was pared by 7 bases and J by 9 bases, with 11 bases of the junction left unmatched. Germline V gene data show CDR1 as SGHVS and CDR2 as FQNEAQ.

This chain connects TRBV7-8 to TRBJ2-5; 9 bases map to TRBD2. V lost 7 bases and J lost 2; bases outside the gene matches: 11. CDR1 and CDR2 from the germline V gene are SGHVS and FQNEAQ. This CDR3 is built from 16 residues. The CDR3 protein is CASIRRGGREQETQYF. In nucleotides, the CDR3 is TGTGCCAGCATACGGCGGGGGGGCCGGGAGCAAGAGACCCAGTACTTC.

The J gene is TRBJ2-3, the V gene TRBV5-6; no definite D call. V lost 1 base and J 6 bases, leaving 9 bases between the germline ends. CDR1 and CDR2 from the germline V gene are SGHDT and YYEEEE. This CDR3 comprises 13 residues. Here the CDR3 DNA reads TGTGCCAGCAGCTTGTCGGACGCGGATACGCAGTATTTT. Translation gives CASSLSDADTQYF.

This CDR3 reads CASSLVASGELFF. CDR3 DNA sequence: TGTGCCAGCAGCTTAGTGGCATCCGGGGAGCTGTTTTTT. The V call is TRBV7-8, the J call TRBJ2-2; unclear D gene. The CDR3 spans 13 residues. Germline CDR1 is SGHVS and CDR2 is FQNEAQ. The V and J ends lost 1 base and 6 bases respectively, with 6 bases between them.

This clone was recorded a few times. This chain uses TRBV4-1 with TRBJ2-1; TRBD1 matches at 9 bases. Germline V CDR1 and CDR2: MGHRA, YSYEKL. The CDR3 has 14 amino acids. J gave up 6 bases and V 1 base, and 1 base lay outside the gene matches. DNA of the CDR3: TGCGCCAGCAGCCAAGGGGACAGGGTCAATGAGCAGTTCTTC. This codes for CASSQGDRVNEQFF.

This clone was recorded a few times. The chain employs TRBV5-1 and TRBJ2-1, with 11 bases lining up with TRBD1. Germline lookup yields CDR1 SGHRS and CDR2 YFSETQ. The CDR3 is made up of 14 amino acids. With V trimmed by 7 bases and J by 9 bases, 9 bases remained unmatched. As DNA, the CDR3 is TGCGCCAGCGGCCCCGGGACAGGGGGTGGTGAGCAGTTCTTC. Its protein product is CASGPGTGGGEQFF.